The 18 T cell receptor beta chains below all came from one sample that was sequenced in a study of PD-1 blockade in classical Hodgkin lymphoma. Libraries were prepared by immunoSEQ multiplex PCR; TCRdb keeps only in-frame clonotypes and omits some of them. The table records some 15,000 clones, under 80% of them present only once. Brentuximab vedotin exposure varied, and every patient relapsed after autologous stem cell transplantation. The sequencing used peripheral blood mononuclear cells (PBMCs), collected before the second cycle of nivolumab. Receptors originate from a human donor with classical Hodgkin lymphoma.

The chain combines TRBV9 with TRBJ1-3; D not resolved. V dropped 3 bases and J dropped 2 bases, with 9 bases sitting between them. Germline V lookup: CDR1 SGDLS, CDR2 YYNGEE. This CDR3 spans 14 amino acids. The CDR3 region is CASSETSAGNTIYF. The CDR3, as DNA: TGTGCCAGCAGCGAGACGTCGGCTGGAAACACCATATATTTT. The complete variable domain, with remaining parts taken from reference TRBV9 and TRBJ1-3, reads DSGVTQTPKHLITATGQRVTLRCSPRSGDLSVYWYQQSLDQGLQFLIQYYNGEERAKGNILERFSAQQFPDLHSELNLSSLELGDSALYFCASSETSAGNTIYFGEGSWLTVV.

The chain carries TRBV5-1 and TRBJ2-1; the D gene is possibly TRBD1 (5 bases). The CDR3 consists of 15 residues. Trimming took off 5 bases at V and 1 base at J, with 13 bases between the two ends. Germline CDR1 reads SGHRS; CDR2 reads YFSETQ. The CDR3 DNA sequence: TGCGCCAGCAGATGGTCAGGGAAGTCCTACAATGAGCAGTTCTTC. Translating gives CASRWSGKSYNEQFF.

The rearrangement uses TRBV6-6 and TRBJ1-2; TRBD1 matches at 10 bases. The CDR3 sequence is 14 residues long. Germline V gene sequence: CDR1 MNHNY, CDR2 SVGAGI (reference sequence). V lost 5 bases and J lost 4; bases outside the gene matches: 4. CDR3 in DNA: TGTGCCAGCAGTATAGACAGGGGGCTCTATGGCTACACCTTC. It is translated as CASSIDRGLYGYTF.

The chain recombines TRBV11-1 with TRBJ1-5, with TRBD1 matching over 7 bases. CDR1 and CDR2 from the germline V gene are SGHAT and FQDESV (reference sequence). The trim removed 2 bases at V and 4 bases at J, leaving 2 bases unmatched. The CDR3 consists of 14 residues. This CDR3 is CASSLSGGNQPQHF. CDR3 nucleotides: TGTGCCAGCAGCTTATCAGGGGGGAATCAGCCCCAGCATTTT.

The V and J genes are TRBV28 and TRBJ1-5; the match to TRBD1 covers 11 bases. Germline V CDR1 and CDR2: MDHEN, SYDVKM. Losses at the gene ends were 10 bases for V and 5 bases for J; bases not matched to a gene: 7. The CDR3 runs 14 residues. The CDR3 protein is CAITGTGGYQPQHF. The CDR3 region has the DNA TGTGCCATTACCGGGACAGGGGGGTATCAGCCCCAGCATTTT.

The rearrangement joins TRBV5-8 to TRBJ1-5; D is possibly TRBD1 (6 bases). The V end lost 2 bases, the J end lost 1 base, and 13 bases lay between the germline ends. The CDR3 spans 16 residues. CDR1 and CDR2 from the germline V gene are SGHTS and YDEGEE. CDR3 region: CASSLDRLRSNQPQHF. CDR3 DNA: TGTGCCAGCAGCTTAGACAGGTTAAGGAGCAATCAGCCCCAGCATTTT.

This clone was detected a few times. The rearrangement uses TRBV29-1 and TRBJ1-2, with 9 bases that match TRBD1. The CDR3 has 11 amino acids. The germline V gene encodes CDR1 SQVTM and CDR2 ANQGSEA. The junction had 5 bases not matched to a gene; V was cut back by 7 bases and J by 8 bases. The CDR3 is CSEWTGEGYTF. The CDR3 DNA sequence: TGCAGCGAGTGGACAGGGGAAGGCTACACCTTC.

The chain joins TRBV30 to TRBJ1-6, with 8 bases identical to TRBD1. V trimming: 5 bases; J trimming: 3 bases; junction bases outside the gene matches: 0. The CDR3 is made up of 13 amino acids. Per the germline V gene, CDR1 is GTSNPN and CDR2 is SVGIG (reference sequence). Here the CDR3 DNA reads TGTGCCTGGGGGACAGGCTATAATTCACCCCTCCACTTT. Translation: CAWGTGYNSPLHF.

This chain links TRBV27 with TRBJ2-5; weak D call: TRBD1 (5 bases). Germline-derived CDR1 and CDR2 are MNHEY and SMNVEV (reference sequence). V was cut by 2 bases and J by 7 bases, with 11 bases left in between. The CDR3 has 13 residues. This CDR3 reads CASSLRGVGTQYF. The CDR3 DNA follows: TGTGCCAGCAGTTTAAGGGGTGTAGGGACCCAGTACTTC.

This rearrangement joins TRBV7-2 to TRBJ1-6; TRBD1 might be the D (5 bases). V lost 1 base to trimming and J lost 5 bases, with 6 bases between them. The CDR3 consists of 14 residues. Germline CDR1 and CDR2: SGHTA and FQGNSA. CDR3 loop: CASSLETDNSPLHF. CDR3 nucleotides: TGTGCCAGCAGCTTAGAGACAGATAATTCACCCCTCCACTTT.

V gene TRBV6-5 combines with J gene TRBJ1-2; possible D gene TRBD1, 5 bases. Germline V gene lookup returns CDR1 MNHEY and CDR2 SVGAGI. V was shortened by 2 bases and J by 3 bases, with 7 bases between the two germline ends. The CDR3 extends over 13 amino acids. The CDR3 is CASSYGQYYGYTF. The CDR3 DNA is TGTGCCAGCAGTTACGGACAATACTATGGCTACACCTTC.

The genes are TRBV9 and TRBJ2-3; perhaps TRBD1 as D (5 bases). CDR3 length: 14 amino acids. V dropped 0 bases and J dropped 6 bases, with 11 bases sitting between them. Germline V CDR1 and CDR2: SGDLS, YYNGEE. CDR3 DNA sequence: TGTGCCAGCAGCGTAGGACAGCCAGGGGATACGCAGTATTTT. Its translation: CASSVGQPGDTQYF.

V is TRBV6-5 and J is TRBJ1-1; D remains ambiguous. This CDR3 contains 16 residues. The germline V gene encodes CDR1 MNHEY and CDR2 SVGAGI. V was pared by 0 bases and J by 0 bases, with 11 bases between. In nucleotides, the CDR3 is TGTGCCAGCAGTTACTCTTTTTGGGATCTGAACACTGAAGCTTTCTTT. Amino acids: CASSYSFWDLNTEAFF.

This chain joins TRBV18 and TRBJ1-2, with 7 bases aligning to TRBD1. Germline V lookup: CDR1 KGHSH, CDR2 LQKENI. The CDR3 length is 14 residues. V lost 3 bases, J lost 4 bases, and 5 bases stayed unmatched. As DNA, the CDR3 is TGTGCCAGCTCACCCCCAGGGGGATCCTATGGCTACACCTTC. Translating gives CASSPPGGSYGYTF.

The chain carries TRBV7-3 and TRBJ2-2, with 8 bases fitting TRBD1. Germline assignment: CDR1 SGHTA and CDR2 FQGTGA. The CDR3 contains 13 residues. V was pared by 3 bases and J by 9 bases, with 3 bases of the junction left unmatched. The CDR3 DNA reads as TGTGCCAGCAGCTTTCAGGGGGCCAGGGAGCTGTTTTTT. Its protein is CASSFQGARELFF.

This clone was counted once. This chain joins TRBV5-1 and TRBJ2-3; TRBD1 aligns across 7 bases. This CDR3 region has 16 residues. V lost 0 bases to trimming and J lost 0 bases; unmatched junction nucleotides: 4. CDR1 and CDR2 from the germline V gene are SGHRS and YFSETQ. CDR3 protein: CASSLEGQPSTDTQYF. In DNA, the CDR3 is TGCGCCAGCAGCTTGGAGGGACAGCCTAGCACAGATACGCAGTATTTT.

This clone appeared a single time. The rearrangement joins TRBV21-1 to TRBJ2-7; the table gives TRBD1 as D, unverified against the DNA. TRBV21-1 is termed a pseudogene. CDR3 length equals 13 residues. The CDR3 protein is CASSKAQGDEQYF. The CDR3, as DNA: TGTGCCAGCAGCAAAGCCCAGGGTGACGAGCAGTACTTC.

The genes are TRBV6-5 and TRBJ1-2; TRBD1 might be the D (6 bases). V lost 6 bases, J lost 4 bases, and 12 bases lay in between. The germline V gene has CDR1 MNHEY and CDR2 SVGAGI. The CDR3 loop spans 13 amino acids. In nucleotides, the CDR3 is TGTGCCAGCAGCCTGGACAGTACCTATGGCTACACCTTC. This codes for CASSLDSTYGYTF.